Listed here is a single TCR beta chain. The sample comes from a study of a mutant IDH1 vaccine in newly diagnosed glioma. The repertoire was sequenced with immunoSEQ multiplex PCR; TCRdb's copy has only in-frame clones and lacks some. The top ten hold around 21% of the sample, which has about 54,000 clones, approximately 78% seen once. The time point was: baseline, week 1 (first vaccination visit). Treatment indicated: pre-vaccination baseline after standard-of-care therapy. New WHO grade 3 or 4 IDH1-mutant, ATRX-lost astrocytomas were present in all donors. Trimming left V 8 bases short and J 5 bases short, with 13 bases between. Looked up from germline, CDR1 is MNHEY and CDR2 is SMNVEV (reference sequence). The CDR3 is 12 amino acids.

The genes are TRBV27 and TRBJ2-7, with D uncertain. The input for sequencing was PBMCs, taken from a glioma patient treated with radiotherapy, temozolomide or both. The origin of this receptor is a man between 18 and 29 years old with glioma. DNA for the CDR3: TGTGCCAGCCGACATGGTGTCCACGAGCAGTACTTC. The encoded protein is CASRHGVHEQYF.